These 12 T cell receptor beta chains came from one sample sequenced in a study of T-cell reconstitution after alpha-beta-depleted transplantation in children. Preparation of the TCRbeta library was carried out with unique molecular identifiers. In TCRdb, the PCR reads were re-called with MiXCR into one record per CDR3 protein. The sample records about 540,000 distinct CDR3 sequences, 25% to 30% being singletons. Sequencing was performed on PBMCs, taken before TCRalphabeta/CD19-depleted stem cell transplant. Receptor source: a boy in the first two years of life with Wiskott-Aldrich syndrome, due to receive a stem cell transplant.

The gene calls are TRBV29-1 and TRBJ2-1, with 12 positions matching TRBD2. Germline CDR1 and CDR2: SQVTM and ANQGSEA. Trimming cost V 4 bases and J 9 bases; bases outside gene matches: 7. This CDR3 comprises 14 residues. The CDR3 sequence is CSVGTLAGGSEQFF. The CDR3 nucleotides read TGCAGCGTTGGGACACTAGCGGGAGGCTCTGAGCAGTTCTTC.

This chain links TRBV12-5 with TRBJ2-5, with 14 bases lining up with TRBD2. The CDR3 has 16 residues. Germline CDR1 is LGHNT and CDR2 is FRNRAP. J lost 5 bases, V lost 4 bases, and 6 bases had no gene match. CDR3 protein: CASGSGTSGSRETQYF. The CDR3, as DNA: TGTGCTAGTGGTTCCGGGACTAGCGGGAGTAGGGAGACCCAGTACTTC.

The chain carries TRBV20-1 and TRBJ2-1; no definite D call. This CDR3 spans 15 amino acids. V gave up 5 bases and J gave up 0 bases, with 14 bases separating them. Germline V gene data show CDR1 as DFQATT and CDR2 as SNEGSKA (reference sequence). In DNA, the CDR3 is TGCAGTGCTCTTAAGACGGCCGGCTCCTACAATGAGCAGTTCTTC. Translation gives CSALKTAGSYNEQFF.

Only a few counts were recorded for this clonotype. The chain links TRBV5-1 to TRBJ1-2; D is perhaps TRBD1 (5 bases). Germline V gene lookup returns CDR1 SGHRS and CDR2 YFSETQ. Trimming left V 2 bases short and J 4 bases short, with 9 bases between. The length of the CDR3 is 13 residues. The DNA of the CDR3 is TGCGCCAGCAGCTTCGACAGCTTCTATGGCTACACCTTC. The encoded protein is CASSFDSFYGYTF.

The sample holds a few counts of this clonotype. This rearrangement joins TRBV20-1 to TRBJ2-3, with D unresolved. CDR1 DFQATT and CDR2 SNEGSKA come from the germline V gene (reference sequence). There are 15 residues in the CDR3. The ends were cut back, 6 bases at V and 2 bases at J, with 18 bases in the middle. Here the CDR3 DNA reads TGCAGTGCCCAAGGACGTAACGGCGTCACAGATACGCAGTATTTT. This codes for CSAQGRNGVTDTQYF.

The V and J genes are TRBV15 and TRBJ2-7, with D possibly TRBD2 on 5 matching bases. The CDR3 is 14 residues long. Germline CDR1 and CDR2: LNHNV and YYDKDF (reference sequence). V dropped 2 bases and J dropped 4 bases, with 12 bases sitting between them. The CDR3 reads CATSRSLREYEQYF. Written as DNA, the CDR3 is TGTGCCACCAGCAGAAGTCTTAGGGAGTACGAGCAGTACTTC. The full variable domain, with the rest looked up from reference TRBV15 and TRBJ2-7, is DAMVIQNPRYQVTQFGKPVTLSCSQTLNHNVMYWYQQKSSQAPKLLFHYYDKDFNNEADTPDNFQSRRPNTSFCFLDIRSPGLGDTAMYLCATSRSLREYEQYFGPGTRLTVT.

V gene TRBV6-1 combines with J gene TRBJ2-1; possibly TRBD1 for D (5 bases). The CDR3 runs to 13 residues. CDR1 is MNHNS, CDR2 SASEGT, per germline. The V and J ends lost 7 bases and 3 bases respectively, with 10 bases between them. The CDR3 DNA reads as TGTGCCAGCATGCTGGACATCTACAATGAGCAGTTCTTC. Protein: CASMLDIYNEQFF.

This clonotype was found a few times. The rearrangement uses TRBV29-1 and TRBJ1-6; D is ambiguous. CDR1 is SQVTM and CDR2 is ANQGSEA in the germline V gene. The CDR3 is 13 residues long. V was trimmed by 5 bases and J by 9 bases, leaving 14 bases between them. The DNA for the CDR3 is TGCAGCGTTATCGAGAGGGCAGGTTCACCCCTCCACTTT. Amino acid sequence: CSVIERAGSPLHF.

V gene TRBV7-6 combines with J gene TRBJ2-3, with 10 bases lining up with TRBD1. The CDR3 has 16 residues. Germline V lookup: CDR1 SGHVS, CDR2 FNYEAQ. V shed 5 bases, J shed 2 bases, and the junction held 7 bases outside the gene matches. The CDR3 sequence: CASSVLGQGITDTQYF. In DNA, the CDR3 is TGTGCCAGCAGCGTTTTGGGACAGGGGATCACAGATACGCAGTATTTT.

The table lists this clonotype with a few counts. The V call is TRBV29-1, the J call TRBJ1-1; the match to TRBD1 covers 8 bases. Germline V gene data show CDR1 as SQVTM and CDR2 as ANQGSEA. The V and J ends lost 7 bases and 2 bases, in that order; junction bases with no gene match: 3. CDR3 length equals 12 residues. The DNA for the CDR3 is TGCAGCGGGGGACAGGTCAACACTGAAGCTTTCTTT. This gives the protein CSGGQVNTEAFF. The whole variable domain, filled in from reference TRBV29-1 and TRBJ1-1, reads SAVISQKPSRDICQRGTSLTIQCQVDSQVTMMFWYRQQPGQSLTLIATANQGSEATYESGFVIDKFPISRPNLTFSTLTVSNMSPEDSSIYLCSGGQVNTEAFFGQGTRLTVV.

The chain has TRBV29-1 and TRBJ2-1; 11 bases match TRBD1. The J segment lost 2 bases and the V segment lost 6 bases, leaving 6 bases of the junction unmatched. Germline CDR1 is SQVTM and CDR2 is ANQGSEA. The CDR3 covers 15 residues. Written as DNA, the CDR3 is TGCAGCGTAAAAGGGGGACAGGGGGCCTACAATGAGCAGTTCTTC. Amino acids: CSVKGGQGAYNEQFF.

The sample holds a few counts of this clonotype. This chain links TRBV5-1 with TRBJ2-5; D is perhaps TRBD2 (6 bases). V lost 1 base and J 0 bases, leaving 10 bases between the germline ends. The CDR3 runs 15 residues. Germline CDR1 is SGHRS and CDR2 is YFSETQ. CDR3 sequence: CASSLIGSNQETQYF. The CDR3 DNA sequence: TGCGCCAGCAGCTTGATCGGGAGTAACCAAGAGACCCAGTACTTC.